Listed below are T cell receptor beta chains from one sample, sequenced in a study of breast tumors, draining lymph nodes, adjacent tissues. MiXCR, applied by TCRdb to the multiplex PCR reads, yields one record per CDR3 protein. Of over 150,000 distinct CDR3 sequences listed, around a third are singletons. Specimen: axillary lymph node tissue. These receptors all stem from a female donor with breast cancer. Some clones in this sample may be carry-over from other donors' samples. Both conserved end residues are part of each CDR3. The order of the fields is J gene, clone size, V gene, D gene, CDR3 DNA, CDR3 protein. D genes are given only for firm matches. Only some rows state a clone size, as once, few, many or a class for expanded clones.

j_call: TRBJ2-1; clone_size: many; v_call: TRBV20-1; d_call: TRBD2; cdr3_nt: TGCAGTGCTAGAGAGAAACTAGCGAGTCCAATCTACAATGAGCAGTTCTTC; cdr3_aa: CSAREKLASPIYNEQFF
j_call: TRBJ2-1; clone_size: many; v_call: TRBV7-7; d_call: -; cdr3_nt: TGTGCTAGCAGCCCGGCACTGGCCGGTGGGAATGAGCAGTTCTTC; cdr3_aa: CASSPALAGGNEQFF
j_call: TRBJ1-3; clone_size: many; v_call: TRBV9; d_call: -; cdr3_nt: TGTGCCAGCAGCGCCAGAGACACCATATATTTT; cdr3_aa: CASSARDTIYF
j_call: TRBJ1-4; clone_size: many; v_call: TRBV20-1; d_call: -; cdr3_nt: TGCAGTGCTAGAGTTTTGCGGGGGGCAGGAACTAATGAAAAACTGTTTTTT; cdr3_aa: CSARVLRGAGTNEKLFF
j_call: TRBJ1-5; clone_size: many; v_call: TRBV19; d_call: -; cdr3_nt: TGTGCCAGTAGTATAGGGCGACAGGCGAATCAGCCCCAGCATTTT; cdr3_aa: CASSIGRQANQPQHF
j_call: TRBJ1-5; clone_size: many; v_call: TRBV12-3/TRBV12-4; d_call: -; cdr3_nt: TGTGCCAGCAGTTTAGAGAGGGATCAGCCCCAGCATTTT; cdr3_aa: CASSLERDQPQHF
j_call: TRBJ1-2; clone_size: few; v_call: TRBV6-6; d_call: TRBD1; cdr3_nt: TGTGCCAGCAGTCACTCCGACAGGGAGGTTTATGGCTACACCTTC; cdr3_aa: CASSHSDREVYGYTF
j_call: TRBJ2-7; clone_size: -; v_call: TRBV6-2/TRBV6-3; d_call: -; cdr3_nt: TGTGCCAGCAGCCAGGCAGGGGCCGTTTACGAGCAGTACTTC; cdr3_aa: CASSQAGAVYEQYF
j_call: TRBJ1-5; clone_size: many; v_call: TRBV20-1; d_call: -; cdr3_nt: TGCAGTGCTGCAAAATATGATAGCAATCAGCCCCAGCATTTT; cdr3_aa: CSAAKYDSNQPQHF
j_call: TRBJ2-7; clone_size: -; v_call: TRBV20-1; d_call: -; cdr3_nt: TGCAGTGCTGGAGACGGACAGACCAACCCCGAGCAGTACTTC; cdr3_aa: CSAGDGQTNPEQYF
j_call: TRBJ2-3; clone_size: -; v_call: TRBV19; d_call: TRBD1; cdr3_nt: TGTGCCAGTAGTAGGGTGGGGGGACAGGGCGTAGATACGCAGTATTTT; cdr3_aa: CASSRVGGQGVDTQYF
j_call: TRBJ2-7; clone_size: many; v_call: TRBV6-5; d_call: TRBD1; cdr3_nt: TGTGCCAGCAGTTACAGGGGGCTTCACGAGCAGTACTTC; cdr3_aa: CASSYRGLHEQYF
j_call: TRBJ2-1; clone_size: many; v_call: TRBV9; d_call: -; cdr3_nt: TGTGCCAGCAGCGGAAGTGGTGCCGAGCAGTTCTTC; cdr3_aa: CASSGSGAEQFF
j_call: TRBJ2-5; clone_size: many; v_call: TRBV7-9; d_call: -; cdr3_nt: TGTGCCAGCAGCTTATCCCGGGACACCCAAGAGACCCAGTACTTC; cdr3_aa: CASSLSRDTQETQYF
j_call: TRBJ2-3; clone_size: -; v_call: TRBV12-3/TRBV12-4; d_call: -; cdr3_nt: TGTGCCAGCAGACCCCCTTCGAGCACAGATACGCAGTATTTT; cdr3_aa: CASRPPSSTDTQYF
j_call: TRBJ2-2; clone_size: many; v_call: TRBV4-1; d_call: -; cdr3_nt: TGCGCCAGCAGCCGATCTAACACCGGGGAGCTGTTTTTT; cdr3_aa: CASSRSNTGELFF
j_call: TRBJ1-1; clone_size: few; v_call: TRBV19; d_call: -; cdr3_nt: TGTGCCAGTAGTAGGGAGCAGGGGAGGGGCACTGAAGCTTTCTTT; cdr3_aa: CASSREQGRGTEAFF
j_call: TRBJ2-1; clone_size: many; v_call: TRBV7-3; d_call: -; cdr3_nt: TGTGCCAGCAGCTACCGGGACCGGAACAATGAGCAGTTCTTC; cdr3_aa: CASSYRDRNNEQFF
j_call: TRBJ2-5; clone_size: many; v_call: TRBV10-3; d_call: TRBD2; cdr3_nt: TGTGCCATCAGTGAACTAGCGGGGGCCTCTCAAGAGACCCAGTACTTC; cdr3_aa: CAISELAGASQETQYF
j_call: TRBJ1-2; clone_size: -; v_call: TRBV6-6; d_call: -; cdr3_nt: TGTGCCAGCAGTTACAATGGGGCGCCCTATGGCTACACCTTC; cdr3_aa: CASSYNGAPYGYTF
j_call: TRBJ2-3; clone_size: many; v_call: TRBV13; d_call: TRBD2; cdr3_nt: TGTGCCAGCAGCTTTGGCAGGGGACTAGCGGGATCGGATACGCAGTATTTT; cdr3_aa: CASSFGRGLAGSDTQYF
j_call: TRBJ2-3; clone_size: many; v_call: TRBV20-1; d_call: TRBD2; cdr3_nt: TGCAGTGCTCAGAGTCTAGCGGGAGGGAGAGCAGATACGCAGTATTTT; cdr3_aa: CSAQSLAGGRADTQYF
j_call: TRBJ2-2; clone_size: many; v_call: TRBV10-1; d_call: -; cdr3_nt: TGCGCCAGCAGGCAGTCGGGGTTGAACACCGGGGAGCTGTTTTTT; cdr3_aa: CASRQSGLNTGELFF
j_call: TRBJ2-3; clone_size: -; v_call: TRBV19; d_call: TRBD1; cdr3_nt: TGTGCCAGTAGTATAGATCCCAGGGGGCAGTACACAGATACGCAGTATTTT; cdr3_aa: CASSIDPRGQYTDTQYF
j_call: TRBJ1-5; clone_size: -; v_call: TRBV7-2; d_call: -; cdr3_nt: TGTGCCAGCAGCGACCGTAGCGGGGGGGCCGGGAAGACCCAGCATTTT; cdr3_aa: CASSDRSGGAGKTQHF
j_call: TRBJ2-1; clone_size: many; v_call: TRBV7-7; d_call: TRBD2; cdr3_nt: TGTGCTAGCAGCCCTACCGGGACTAGCGGGAGAGGTGAGCAGTTCTTC; cdr3_aa: CASSPTGTSGRGEQFF
j_call: TRBJ1-6; clone_size: -; v_call: TRBV29-1; d_call: TRBD1; cdr3_nt: TGCAGCGTTGAAGATGACCGGGGACAGGGTAATTCACCCCTCCACTTT; cdr3_aa: CSVEDDRGQGNSPLHF
j_call: TRBJ1-1; clone_size: -; v_call: TRBV15; d_call: -; cdr3_nt: TGTGCCACCAGCAGAGCCGACAGGAACACTGAAGCTTTCTTT; cdr3_aa: CATSRADRNTEAFF
j_call: TRBJ2-7; clone_size: many; v_call: TRBV9; d_call: TRBD2; cdr3_nt: TGTGCCAGCAGCCCGGGACTAGCGGACGTCTACGAGCAGTACTTC; cdr3_aa: CASSPGLADVYEQYF
j_call: TRBJ2-3; clone_size: many; v_call: TRBV7-8; d_call: -; cdr3_nt: TGTGCCAGCTTCGGGTCAGGCGCAGATACGCAGTATTTT; cdr3_aa: CASFGSGADTQYF
j_call: TRBJ2-3; clone_size: many; v_call: TRBV25-1; d_call: -; cdr3_nt: TGTGCCAGCAGTGCCAGACACAACACAGATACGCAGTATTTT; cdr3_aa: CASSARHNTDTQYF
j_call: TRBJ1-2; clone_size: many; v_call: TRBV24-1; d_call: -; cdr3_nt: TGTGCCACCAGTGATTGGCCAGGTCGGGGTGGCTACACCTTC; cdr3_aa: CATSDWPGRGGYTF
j_call: TRBJ2-4; clone_size: many; v_call: TRBV20-1; d_call: TRBD1; cdr3_nt: TGCAGTGCTGGACAGGGGAGGGAAAACATTCAGTACTTC; cdr3_aa: CSAGQGRENIQYF
j_call: TRBJ1-6; clone_size: many; v_call: TRBV19; d_call: -; cdr3_nt: TGTGCCAGTAGTATAGAGTTCCAGGGGTCCCCCCTCCACTTT; cdr3_aa: CASSIEFQGSPLHF
j_call: TRBJ2-5; clone_size: many; v_call: TRBV9; d_call: -; cdr3_nt: TGTGCCAGCAGCGTAGACGGTGTACAAGAGACCCAGTACTTC; cdr3_aa: CASSVDGVQETQYF
j_call: TRBJ1-2; clone_size: -; v_call: TRBV6-1; d_call: TRBD1; cdr3_nt: TGTGCCAGCAGCTCACACTCACAGGGGGCGGGTGGCTACACCTTC; cdr3_aa: CASSSHSQGAGGYTF
j_call: TRBJ1-2; clone_size: many; v_call: TRBV7-9; d_call: TRBD1; cdr3_nt: TGTGCCAGCAGCCCCACAGGGGGCAGGGGCTACACCTTC; cdr3_aa: CASSPTGGRGYTF
j_call: TRBJ1-2; clone_size: many; v_call: TRBV20-1; d_call: -; cdr3_nt: TGCAGTGCTAGGGAACAGGGAAGTGGCTACACCTTC; cdr3_aa: CSAREQGSGYTF
j_call: TRBJ1-1; clone_size: -; v_call: TRBV7-8; d_call: -; cdr3_nt: TGTGCCAGCAGCGAGGACGGGAACACTGAAGCTTTCTTT; cdr3_aa: CASSEDGNTEAFF
j_call: TRBJ2-3; clone_size: many; v_call: TRBV5-8; d_call: TRBD1; cdr3_nt: TGTGCCAGCAGCGCCGGGGACAGGTTCACAGATACGCAGTATTTT; cdr3_aa: CASSAGDRFTDTQYF
j_call: TRBJ2-1; clone_size: many; v_call: TRBV7-3; d_call: TRBD1; cdr3_nt: TGTGCCAGCAGCACCAACAGGGGTAATGAGCAGTTCTTC; cdr3_aa: CASSTNRGNEQFF